This is a list of T cell receptor beta chains from one sample in a study of blood T cell repertoires in COVID-19. The repertoire was sequenced with immunoSEQ multiplex PCR; TCRdb's copy has only in-frame clones and lacks some. The data show around 98,000 clones, with roughly 82% seen just once and approximately 10% held by the top ten. The sequenced sample consisted of peripheral blood. The receptors come from a man between 65 and 79 years old with active or convalescent COVID-19. Each CDR3 is given with its conserved first and last residue. Each record gives: D gene, V gene, clone size, J gene, CDR3 length, CDR3 protein, CDR3 DNA. A D gene is named only where the DNA matches it firmly. Size is stated for part of the rows, as once, few or many counts, or as a class when the clone is expanded.

d_call: TRBD2; v_call: TRBV10-1; clone_size: few; j_call: TRBJ2-1; cdr3_length: 15; cdr3_aa: CASSMRTSTYNEQFF; cdr3_nt: TGCGCCAGCAGTATGAGGACTAGCACCTACAATGAGCAGTTCTTC
d_call: TRBD1; v_call: TRBV9; clone_size: NA; j_call: TRBJ1-1; cdr3_length: 13; cdr3_aa: CASSVGDRGPAFF; cdr3_nt: TGTGCCAGCAGCGTAGGGGACAGGGGGCCGGCTTTCTTT
d_call: NA; v_call: TRBV11-3; clone_size: NA; j_call: TRBJ2-1; cdr3_length: 15; cdr3_aa: CASRGRGARSNEQFF; cdr3_nt: TGTGCCAGCAGGGGGAGGGGGGCGCGTAGCAATGAGCAGTTCTTC
d_call: NA; v_call: TRBV20-1; clone_size: NA; j_call: TRBJ2-1; cdr3_length: 11; cdr3_aa: CSAWDSREQFF; cdr3_nt: TGCAGTGCTTGGGACTCGCGAGAGCAGTTCTTC
d_call: TRBD2; v_call: TRBV7-7; clone_size: NA; j_call: TRBJ2-5; cdr3_length: 15; cdr3_aa: CASSLYRGEQETQYF; cdr3_nt: TGTGCTAGCAGCTTATATCGGGGGGAACAAGAGACCCAGTACTTC
d_call: TRBD2; v_call: TRBV5-1; clone_size: NA; j_call: TRBJ2-3; cdr3_length: 16; cdr3_aa: CASSLVGSGGADTQYF; cdr3_nt: TGCGCCAGCAGCTTGGTTGGTAGCGGGGGCGCAGATACGCAGTATTTT
d_call: NA; v_call: TRBV18; clone_size: once; j_call: TRBJ2-5; cdr3_length: 16; cdr3_aa: CASSPYVSGSQETQYF; cdr3_nt: TGTGCCAGCTCACCATACGTCTCGGGATCCCAAGAGACCCAGTACTTC
d_call: TRBD2; v_call: TRBV4-2; clone_size: few; j_call: TRBJ2-5; cdr3_length: 15; cdr3_aa: CASSQRAGYQETQYF; cdr3_nt: TGTGCCAGCAGCCAACGAGCGGGGTACCAAGAGACCCAGTACTTC
d_call: TRBD1; v_call: TRBV14; clone_size: NA; j_call: TRBJ2-3; cdr3_length: 15; cdr3_aa: CASSLGTASTDTQYF; cdr3_nt: TGTGCCAGCAGCTTAGGGACAGCAAGCACAGATACGCAGTATTTT
d_call: TRBD2; v_call: TRBV15; clone_size: few; j_call: TRBJ2-3; cdr3_length: 16; cdr3_aa: CATSRTLAGLTDTQYF; cdr3_nt: TGTGCCACCAGCAGAACCCTAGCGGGACTCACAGATACGCAGTATTTT
d_call: NA; v_call: TRBV6-5; clone_size: NA; j_call: TRBJ1-1; cdr3_length: 13; cdr3_aa: CASRSTGSPEAFF; cdr3_nt: TGTGCCAGCAGGAGTACAGGGTCCCCTGAAGCTTTCTTT
d_call: NA; v_call: TRBV7-8; clone_size: NA; j_call: TRBJ1-5; cdr3_length: 15; cdr3_aa: CASSLRAGNGQPQHF; cdr3_nt: TGTGCCAGCAGCTTAAGGGCAGGGAACGGTCAGCCCCAGCATTTT
d_call: TRBD1; v_call: TRBV20-1; clone_size: few; j_call: TRBJ2-2; cdr3_length: 14; cdr3_aa: CSASRDSFTGELFF; cdr3_nt: TGCAGTGCTAGTAGGGACAGTTTTACCGGGGAGCTGTTTTTT
d_call: NA; v_call: TRBV15; clone_size: NA; j_call: TRBJ1-4; cdr3_length: 12; cdr3_aa: CATSREVGTMFF; cdr3_nt: TGTGCCACCAGCAGAGAAGTTGGGACTATGTTTTTT
d_call: NA; v_call: TRBV30; clone_size: NA; j_call: TRBJ1-6; cdr3_length: 12; cdr3_aa: CAWGGSNSPLHF; cdr3_nt: TGTGCCTGGGGAGGGAGTAATTCACCCCTCCACTTT
d_call: NA; v_call: TRBV7-6; clone_size: NA; j_call: TRBJ2-2; cdr3_length: 15; cdr3_aa: CASSLSTVNTGELFF; cdr3_nt: TGTGCCAGCAGCTTATCGACAGTTAACACCGGGGAGCTGTTTTTT
d_call: NA; v_call: TRBV21-1; clone_size: NA; j_call: TRBJ2-7; cdr3_length: 14; cdr3_aa: CASSTQGSPYEQYF; cdr3_nt: TGTGCCAGCAGCACACAGGGAAGTCCCTACGAGCAGTACTTC
d_call: NA; v_call: TRBV19; clone_size: NA; j_call: TRBJ1-4; cdr3_length: 14; cdr3_aa: CASKNGQGYEKLFF; cdr3_nt: TGTGCCAGTAAAAACGGTCAGGGGTATGAAAAACTGTTTTTT
d_call: TRBD1; v_call: TRBV27; clone_size: NA; j_call: TRBJ2-1; cdr3_length: 15; cdr3_aa: CASSLGQGGYNEQFF; cdr3_nt: TGTGCCAGCAGTCTCGGACAGGGGGGGTACAATGAGCAGTTCTTC
d_call: TRBD2; v_call: TRBV11-2; clone_size: NA; j_call: TRBJ2-7; cdr3_length: 14; cdr3_aa: CASSIRGGLYEQYF; cdr3_nt: TGTGCCAGCAGCATTAGGGGAGGGCTCTACGAGCAGTACTTC
d_call: TRBD2; v_call: TRBV5-1; clone_size: NA; j_call: TRBJ2-1; cdr3_length: 15; cdr3_aa: CASSPSGGANNEQFF; cdr3_nt: TGCGCCAGCAGCCCTAGCGGGGGGGCCAACAATGAGCAGTTCTTC
d_call: TRBD2; v_call: TRBV5-4; clone_size: NA; j_call: TRBJ2-5; cdr3_length: 15; cdr3_aa: CASSSGGSYQETQYF; cdr3_nt: TGTGCCAGCAGCTCGGGGGGATCGTACCAAGAGACCCAGTACTTC
d_call: TRBD1; v_call: TRBV11-1; clone_size: NA; j_call: TRBJ1-2; cdr3_length: 13; cdr3_aa: CASSLGQEYGYTF; cdr3_nt: TGTGCCAGCAGCCTCGGACAGGAGTATGGCTACACCTTC
d_call: TRBD2; v_call: TRBV9; clone_size: NA; j_call: TRBJ2-5; cdr3_length: 19; cdr3_aa: CASSVAPLGAGGPSETQYF; cdr3_nt: TGTGCCAGCAGCGTAGCCCCCCTCGGGGCGGGGGGGCCTAGTGAGACCCAGTACTTC
d_call: TRBD1; v_call: TRBV6-5; clone_size: NA; j_call: TRBJ1-2; cdr3_length: 13; cdr3_aa: CASTQTGVYGYTF; cdr3_nt: TGTGCCAGCACTCAAACAGGGGTATATGGCTACACCTTC
d_call: NA; v_call: TRBV11-2; clone_size: NA; j_call: TRBJ2-7; cdr3_length: 14; cdr3_aa: CASSLRQANGEQYF; cdr3_nt: TGTGCCAGCAGCCTAAGACAGGCGAATGGCGAGCAGTACTTC
d_call: TRBD1; v_call: TRBV27; clone_size: NA; j_call: TRBJ2-7; cdr3_length: 14; cdr3_aa: CASSPQGTSYEQYF; cdr3_nt: TGTGCCAGCAGTCCACAGGGGACATCCTACGAGCAGTACTTC
d_call: NA; v_call: TRBV7-2; clone_size: NA; j_call: TRBJ2-1; cdr3_length: 11; cdr3_aa: CASSRAYEQFF; cdr3_nt: TGTGCCAGCAGCCGAGCTTATGAGCAGTTCTTC
d_call: NA; v_call: TRBV5-1; clone_size: NA; j_call: TRBJ1-6; cdr3_length: 12; cdr3_aa: CASSLDNSPLHF; cdr3_nt: TGCGCCAGCAGCCTCGATAATTCACCCCTCCACTTT
d_call: TRBD1; v_call: TRBV9; clone_size: NA; j_call: TRBJ1-6; cdr3_length: 16; cdr3_aa: CASSVSLQGADSPLHF; cdr3_nt: TGTGCCAGCAGCGTTTCCCTCCAGGGGGCTGATTCACCCCTCCACTTT
d_call: NA; v_call: TRBV7-7; clone_size: NA; j_call: TRBJ2-2; cdr3_length: 18; cdr3_aa: CASSSGPIRDISSGELFF; cdr3_nt: TGTGCTAGCAGTTCGGGGCCGATCCGGGACATTTCCTCCGGGGAGCTGTTTTTT
d_call: NA; v_call: TRBV29-1; clone_size: NA; j_call: TRBJ2-1; cdr3_length: 14; cdr3_aa: CSVTDGGLNNEQFF; cdr3_nt: TGCAGCGTGACGGACGGAGGACTTAACAATGAGCAGTTCTTC
d_call: TRBD2; v_call: TRBV27; clone_size: NA; j_call: TRBJ2-3; cdr3_length: 15; cdr3_aa: CASSLLAAPSDTQYF; cdr3_nt: TGTGCCAGCAGTTTACTAGCGGCACCCTCAGATACGCAGTATTTT
d_call: TRBD1; v_call: TRBV7-8; clone_size: few; j_call: TRBJ1-2; cdr3_length: 15; cdr3_aa: CASSLSTGGDNGYTF; cdr3_nt: TGTGCCAGCAGCTTATCCACAGGGGGCGATAATGGCTACACCTTC
d_call: TRBD2; v_call: TRBV7-6; clone_size: NA; j_call: TRBJ2-2; cdr3_length: 15; cdr3_aa: CASSSRLADTGELFF; cdr3_nt: TGTGCCAGCAGCTCCCGACTAGCGGATACCGGGGAGCTGTTTTTT
d_call: TRBD1; v_call: TRBV5-1; clone_size: NA; j_call: TRBJ2-7; cdr3_length: 14; cdr3_aa: CASSLGTGTYEQYF; cdr3_nt: TGCGCCAGCAGCCTCGGGACAGGGACCTACGAGCAGTACTTC
d_call: NA; v_call: TRBV5-5; clone_size: NA; j_call: TRBJ2-2; cdr3_length: 12; cdr3_aa: CASSYGDGELFF; cdr3_nt: TGTGCCAGCAGCTACGGGGATGGGGAGCTGTTTTTT
d_call: NA; v_call: TRBV3-1/TRBV3-2; clone_size: NA; j_call: TRBJ2-2; cdr3_length: 15; cdr3_aa: CASSQGSVNTGELFF; cdr3_nt: TGTGCCAGCAGCCAAGGATCGGTGAACACCGGGGAGCTGTTTTTT
d_call: NA; v_call: TRBV6-1; clone_size: NA; j_call: TRBJ1-3; cdr3_length: 14; cdr3_aa: CASSESGSGNTIYF; cdr3_nt: TGTGCCAGCAGTGAGAGTGGCTCTGGAAACACCATATATTTT
d_call: NA; v_call: TRBV7-9; clone_size: NA; j_call: TRBJ2-7; cdr3_length: 15; cdr3_aa: CASSKPRRGTYEQYF; cdr3_nt: TGTGCCAGCAGCAAGCCCCGGCGGGGCACCTACGAGCAGTACTTC
d_call: NA; v_call: TRBV3-1/TRBV3-2; clone_size: NA; j_call: TRBJ2-5; cdr3_length: 14; cdr3_aa: CASSHSTGQETQYF; cdr3_nt: TGTGCCAGCAGCCATTCCACAGGGCAAGAGACCCAGTACTTC
d_call: TRBD1; v_call: TRBV24-1; clone_size: NA; j_call: TRBJ1-6; cdr3_length: 16; cdr3_aa: CATSDSTGGHNSPLHF; cdr3_nt: TGTGCCACCAGTGATTCAACAGGGGGCCATAATTCACCCCTCCACTTT
d_call: NA; v_call: TRBV23-1; clone_size: NA; j_call: TRBJ2-1; cdr3_length: 20; cdr3_aa: CASRLSLVLTGNRKVNEQFF; cdr3_nt: TGCGCCAGCAGGCTCTCCTTGGTACTTACAGGGAACAGAAAAGTGAATGAGCAGTTCTTC
d_call: NA; v_call: TRBV3-1/TRBV3-2; clone_size: NA; j_call: TRBJ2-3; cdr3_length: 15; cdr3_aa: CASSQDPFITDTQYF; cdr3_nt: TGTGCCAGCAGCCAAGACCCGTTTATCACAGATACGCAGTATTTT
d_call: TRBD1; v_call: TRBV10-1; clone_size: NA; j_call: TRBJ2-5; cdr3_length: 13; cdr3_aa: CASSGTGEETQYF; cdr3_nt: TGCGCCAGCAGCGGAACAGGGGAAGAGACCCAGTACTTC
d_call: NA; v_call: TRBV6-4; clone_size: few; j_call: TRBJ2-1; cdr3_length: 14; cdr3_aa: CASSAQADNNEQFF; cdr3_nt: TGTGCCAGCAGTGCCCAGGCTGATAACAATGAGCAGTTCTTC
d_call: TRBD1; v_call: TRBV5-1; clone_size: NA; j_call: TRBJ2-7; cdr3_length: 14; cdr3_aa: CASSLRDRGYEQYF; cdr3_nt: TGCGCCAGCAGCTTGAGGGACAGAGGCTACGAGCAGTACTTC
d_call: NA; v_call: TRBV18; clone_size: NA; j_call: TRBJ2-5; cdr3_length: 13; cdr3_aa: CASSPGLSGTQYF; cdr3_nt: TGTGCCAGCTCACCAGGACTCAGTGGGACCCAGTACTTC
d_call: TRBD1; v_call: TRBV7-2; clone_size: NA; j_call: TRBJ1-1; cdr3_length: 15; cdr3_aa: CASSPHRTGFWEAFF; cdr3_nt: TGTGCCAGCAGCCCTCACCGGACAGGTTTTTGGGAAGCTTTCTTT
d_call: TRBD2; v_call: TRBV6-5; clone_size: NA; j_call: TRBJ2-3; cdr3_length: 15; cdr3_aa: CASSYGLAGLNTQYF; cdr3_nt: TGTGCCAGCAGTTACGGTCTAGCGGGGCTAAATACGCAGTATTTT
d_call: NA; v_call: TRBV6-5; clone_size: few; j_call: TRBJ1-2; cdr3_length: 14; cdr3_aa: CASSYGQRIQDYTF; cdr3_nt: TGTGCCAGCAGTTACGGACAGAGGATACAAGACTACACCTTC
d_call: TRBD2; v_call: TRBV2; clone_size: NA; j_call: TRBJ2-7; cdr3_length: 13; cdr3_aa: CASEGLAGIEQYF; cdr3_nt: TGTGCCAGCGAGGGTTTAGCGGGGATCGAGCAGTACTTC
d_call: NA; v_call: TRBV7-9; clone_size: few; j_call: TRBJ2-7; cdr3_length: 12; cdr3_aa: CASSDDNYEQYF; cdr3_nt: TGTGCCAGCAGCGATGACAACTACGAGCAGTACTTC